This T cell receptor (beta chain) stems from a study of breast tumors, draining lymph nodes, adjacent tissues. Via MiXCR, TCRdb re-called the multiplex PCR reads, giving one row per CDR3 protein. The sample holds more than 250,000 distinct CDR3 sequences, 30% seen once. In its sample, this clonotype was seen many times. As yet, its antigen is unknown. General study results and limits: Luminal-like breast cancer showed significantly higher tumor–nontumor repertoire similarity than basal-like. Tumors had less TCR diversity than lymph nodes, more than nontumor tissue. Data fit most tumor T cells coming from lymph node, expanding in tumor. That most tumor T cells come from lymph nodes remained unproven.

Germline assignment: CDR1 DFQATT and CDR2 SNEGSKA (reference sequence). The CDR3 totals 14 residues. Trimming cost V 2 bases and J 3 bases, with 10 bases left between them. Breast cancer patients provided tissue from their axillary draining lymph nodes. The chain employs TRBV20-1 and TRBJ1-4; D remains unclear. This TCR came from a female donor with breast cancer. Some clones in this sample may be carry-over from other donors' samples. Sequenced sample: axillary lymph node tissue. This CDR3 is CSARRLGPNEKLFF. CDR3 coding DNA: TGCAGTGCTAGAAGGTTAGGGCCTAATGAAAAACTGTTTTTT.